The text below deals with one T cell receptor (beta chain). Its antigen is as yet unknown. The investigators reverse transcribed all of the isolated RNA, so they sequenced expressed TCRB transcripts. Method: immunoSEQ multiplex PCR; TCRdb's copy keeps in-frame clones and lacks some. Of over 200,000 clones listed, approximately 11% were seen once; the top ten hold roughly 0.017%. It was via CD45RO/CCR7/CD25/CD127/CD95/CD27 that CD4+ naive, central memory, regulatory and stem cell-like memory cells were sorted. This specimen belongs to a study of beta chain features in type 1 diabetes. Study-wide findings and caveats: Patients with Type 1 diabetes showed moderately but significantly shorter TCRB CDR3s in all four CD4+ subsets. PCR may have favored shorter templates equally in patients and controls. For TCRB rearrangement, an influence of HLA type remained unresolved here.

V shed 6 bases and J shed 7 bases, with 22 bases lying between them. The germline V gene has CDR1 SNHLY and CDR2 FYNNEI. This CDR3 is 15 amino acids long. The V gene is TRBV2, the J gene TRBJ2-7; D is possibly TRBD2 (6 bases). The sequence came from a young man with type 1 diabetes. The sample consisted of naive CD4+ T cells from blood. CDR3 coding DNA: TGTGCCAGCAGGAGGCTCAGGCTCAGTCGGGGGGAGCAGTACTTC. This encodes CASRRLRLSRGEQYF.